This T cell receptor beta chain was captured in a study of T cells in Graves' hyperthyroidism and ophthalmopathy. TCR beta CDR3 regions were amplified from RNA transcripts. HTBI primers drove first-round RT-PCR of the TCR CDR3. TCRdb redid the calling of the multiplex PCR reads with MiXCR, one entry per CDR3 protein. In the table there are about half a million distinct CDR3 sequences, more than 15% of which are singletons. This clonotype appeared many times. The sequence was obtained from a woman in her twenties or thirties with Graves' ophthalmopathy. Sequencing was done on a sample of blood.

The CDR3 here is CSARVISSTDTQYF. CDR3 coding DNA: TGCAGTGCTAGAGTCATATCGAGCACAGATACGCAGTATTTT. The genes are TRBV20-1 and TRBJ2-3, with D hard to call. The CDR3 is 14 amino acids. Trimming cost V 1 base and J 0 bases, with 8 bases left between them. Germline values: CDR1 DFQATT, CDR2 SNEGSKA (reference sequence).